The 15 T cell receptor beta chains in this list originate from one sample, sequenced in a study of shared clonotypes between healthy human individuals. Naive CD8 cells lacked CD45RO and underwent positive selection for CCR7, leaving out terminally differentiated effector memory CD45RA+ cells. Data came from immunoSEQ multiplex PCR; TCRdb stores just in-frame clones and leaves some out. This sample has about 2.2 million clones; roughly 93% occur once, and the top ten carry 1.5% to 2%. The sample taken for sequencing was naive CD8+ T cells from PBMCs. These receptors were taken from a man between 18 and 29 years old in good health. Some clones in this sample may be carry-over from other donors' samples.

The rearrangement joins TRBV28 to TRBJ1-5; D remains unclear. This CDR3 has 11 residues. V was cut by 3 bases and J by 9 bases, with 6 bases left in between. The germline V gene encodes CDR1 MDHEN and CDR2 SYDVKM. The CDR3 region is CASSLTGPQHF. The DNA of the CDR3 is TGTGCCAGCAGTTTGACGGGGCCCCAGCATTTT.

The chain uses TRBV10-1 and TRBJ1-3; D unclear. Trimming shortened V by 3 bases and J by 0 bases, and 6 bases separated the two germline ends. This CDR3 is built from 14 residues. Germline V gene data show CDR1 as WNHNN and CDR2 as SYGVQD (reference sequence). The CDR3 region is CASSERPSGNTIYF. The CDR3 DNA reads as TGCGCCAGCAGTGAACGTCCCTCTGGAAACACCATATATTTT.

This clone was recorded only once. V and J are TRBV5-1 and TRBJ2-2, with 8 bases identical to TRBD2. The germline CDR1 and CDR2 sequences are SGHRS and YFSETQ. The CDR3 totals 17 residues. V gave up 4 bases and J gave up 1 base; unmatched junction bases: 9. For the CDR3, the DNA is TGCGCCAGCAGCCCGGCCCCAAGCGGGAGGAACACCGGGGAGCTGTTTTTT. As protein: CASSPAPSGRNTGELFF. The full variable domain, with the rest looked up from reference TRBV5-1 and TRBJ2-2, is KAGVTQTPRYLIKTRGQQVTLSCSPISGHRSVSWYQQTPGQGLQFLFEYFSETQRNKGNFPGRFSGRQFSNSRSEMNVSTLELGDSALYLCASSPAPSGRNTGELFFGEGSRLTVL.

The chain recombines TRBV29-1 with TRBJ2-7; 7 nucleotides agree with TRBD2. There are 16 residues in the CDR3. V lost 0 bases, J lost 0 bases, and 8 bases stayed unmatched. Germline V lookup: CDR1 SQVTM, CDR2 ANQGSEA. CDR3 DNA: TGCAGCGTTGAAGAAGTTTCAGCGGGGAGCTCCTACGAGCAGTACTTC. Translated: CSVEEVSAGSSYEQYF.

The genes are TRBV15 and TRBJ2-3, with D maybe TRBD2 (6 bases). CDR3 length: 13 amino acids. The ends were cut back, 8 bases at V and 5 bases at J, with 14 bases in the middle. Germline CDR1 reads LNHNV; CDR2 reads YYDKDF (reference sequence). In DNA, the CDR3 is TGTGCCACCGAGGGAGGCCGCGGAGATACGCAGTATTTT. Its translation is CATEGGRGDTQYF. Variable domain in full (rest from reference TRBV15 and TRBJ2-3): DAMVIQNPRYQVTQFGKPVTLSCSQTLNHNVMYWYQQKSSQAPKLLFHYYDKDFNNEADTPDNFQSRRPNTSFCFLDIRSPGLGDTAMYLCATEGGRGDTQYFGPGTRLTVL.

The CDR3 is CASRSTGGYGNTIYF. The CDR3 nucleotides are TGTGCCAGCAGATCGACAGGGGGCTATGGAAACACCATATATTTT. The chain recombines TRBV6-6 with TRBJ1-3, with 10 bases aligning to TRBD1. Germline loops: CDR1 MNHNY, CDR2 SVGAGI (reference sequence). The ends lost 6 bases at V and 3 bases at J; junction bases unmatched: 5. The CDR3 runs 15 residues.

This chain joins TRBV19 and TRBJ1-5; 9 bases line up with TRBD1. The CDR3 is made up of 16 amino acids. Trimming removed 5 bases from V and 7 bases from J; junction bases left unmatched: 12. The germline gives CDR1 LNHDA, CDR2 SQIVND (reference sequence). The CDR3 DNA is TGTGCCAGTAGTGGGGAGGCACAGGGGGCTAACCAGCCCCAGCATTTT. As protein: CASSGEAQGANQPQHF.

This clone showed up just once. The chain combines TRBV4-1 with TRBJ2-4, with a weak D call TRBD1 (5 bases). Looked up from germline, CDR1 is MGHRA and CDR2 is YSYEKL. V lost 4 bases and J 8 bases, leaving 12 bases between the germline ends. The CDR3 extends over 13 amino acids. The CDR3 protein is CASSPSRGDIQYF. Here the CDR3 DNA reads TGCGCCAGCAGCCCGTCTAGGGGCGACATTCAGTACTTC.

The chain carries TRBV19 and TRBJ2-1; TRBD2 aligns across 9 bases. CDR3 size: 15 residues. Germline trimming cut 7 bases from V and 0 bases from J; bases unmatched to any gene: 4. Germline assignment: CDR1 LNHDA and CDR2 SQIVND (reference sequence). CDR3 protein: CASKKREDSYNEQFF. The DNA of the CDR3 is TGTGCCAGTAAGAAGCGGGAGGACTCCTACAATGAGCAGTTCTTC.

This rearrangement joins TRBV9 to TRBJ2-1; D possibly matches TRBD1 or TRBD2 (5 bases each). Germline V gene sequence: CDR1 SGDLS, CDR2 YYNGEE. This CDR3 spans 16 amino acids. V was shortened by 0 bases and J by 0 bases, with 10 bases between the two germline ends. In DNA, the CDR3 is TGTGCCAGCAGCGTAGTGCCGGGGCACTCCTACAATGAGCAGTTCTTC. Protein product: CASSVVPGHSYNEQFF. The complete variable domain, with remaining parts taken from reference TRBV9 and TRBJ2-1, reads DSGVTQTPKHLITATGQRVTLRCSPRSGDLSVYWYQQSLDQGLQFLIQYYNGEERAKGNILERFSAQQFPDLHSELNLSSLELGDSALYFCASSVVPGHSYNEQFFGPGTRLTVL.

This chain connects TRBV5-4 to TRBJ2-1, with 10 bases lining up with TRBD1. Germline loops: CDR1 SGHNT, CDR2 YYREEE (reference sequence). The CDR3 covers 18 residues. V lost 6 bases and J lost 2; bases outside the gene matches: 14. CDR3 sequence: CASTPGPGQGFAYNEQFF. In DNA, the CDR3 is TGTGCCAGCACCCCCGGACCGGGACAGGGGTTCGCCTACAATGAGCAGTTCTTC.

CDR3 sequence: CSVAQLRHPSSYEQYF. The CDR3 nucleotides are TGCAGCGTTGCCCAGCTCCGACACCCGAGCTCCTACGAGCAGTACTTC. The rearrangement uses TRBV29-1 and TRBJ2-7; no clear D. Germline assignment: CDR1 SQVTM and CDR2 ANQGSEA. The CDR3 runs to 16 residues. V was clipped by 4 bases and J by 0 bases, with 19 bases between them.

V and J are TRBV13 and TRBJ2-4; D is perhaps TRBD2 (6 bases). Trimming took off 5 bases at V and 8 bases at J, with 7 bases between the two ends. The germline V gene has CDR1 PRHDT and CDR2 FYEKMQ (reference sequence). The CDR3 runs 11 residues. The CDR3 protein is CASSGEDIQYF. The DNA of the CDR3 is TGTGCCAGCAGCGGGGAGGACATTCAGTACTTC. Complete variable domain (other parts from reference TRBV13 and TRBJ2-4): AAGVIQSPRHLIKEKRETATLKCYPIPRHDTVYWYQQGPGQDPQFLISFYEKMQSDKGSIPDRFSAQQFSDYHSELNMSSLELGDSALYFCASSGEDIQYFGAGTRLSVL.

The sample holds one count of this clone. The chain combines TRBV6-5 with TRBJ1-5; D gene uncertain. V lost 4 bases, J lost 6 bases, and 10 bases lay in between. Germline CDR1 is MNHEY and CDR2 is SVGAGI. The CDR3 contains 13 residues. In DNA form, the CDR3 reads TGTGCCAGCAGTTTAAATAAGGGTCAGCCCCAGCATTTT. It specifies CASSLNKGQPQHF.

V is TRBV15 and J is TRBJ2-5, with 10 nucleotides matching TRBD2. Trimming at V came to 0 bases and at J to 6 bases, leaving 10 bases not matched to a gene. This CDR3 contains 17 residues. Germline lookup yields CDR1 LNHNV and CDR2 YYDKDF (reference sequence). CDR3 in DNA: TGTGCCACCAGCAGAGATAAAAAAGTGACTAGCGGGCAGACCCAGTACTTC. Protein sequence: CATSRDKKVTSGQTQYF.